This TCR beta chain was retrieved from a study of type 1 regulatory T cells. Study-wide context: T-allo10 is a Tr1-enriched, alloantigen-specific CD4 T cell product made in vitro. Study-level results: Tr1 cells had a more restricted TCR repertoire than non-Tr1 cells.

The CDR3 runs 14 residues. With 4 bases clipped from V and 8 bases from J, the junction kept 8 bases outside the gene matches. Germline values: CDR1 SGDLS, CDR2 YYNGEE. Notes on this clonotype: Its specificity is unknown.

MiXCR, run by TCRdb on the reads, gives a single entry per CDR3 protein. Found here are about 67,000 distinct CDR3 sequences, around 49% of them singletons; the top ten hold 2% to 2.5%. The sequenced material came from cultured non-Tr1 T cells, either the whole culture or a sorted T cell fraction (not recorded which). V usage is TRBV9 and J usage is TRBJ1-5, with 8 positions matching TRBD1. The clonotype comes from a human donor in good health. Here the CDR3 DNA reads TGTGCCAGCAGCCCTCAAGGACAGGGAGAGCCCCAGCATTTT. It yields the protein CASSPQGQGEPQHF.